This TCR beta chain was sequenced for a study of blood T cell repertoires in COVID-19. Across the whole study: The samples span acute and convalescent COVID-19 from the United States, Italy and Spain. Sample material is recorded as cDNA or gDNA derived from T cells, B-cell-depleted T cells, or PBMCs.

The CDR3 has 15 residues. Germline V gives CDR1 WSHSY, CDR2 SAAADI. V lost 5 bases to trimming and J lost 4 bases; unmatched junction nucleotides: 4. Clones were read by immunoSEQ multiplex PCR, and TCRdb kept only the in-frame ones, dropping some. This table holds roughly 53,000 clones, about 80% found once. Specimen: peripheral blood. The clonotype originates from a human donor in a cohort sampled during active COVID-19. The chain uses TRBV10-2 and TRBJ2-1; 11 nucleotides align to TRBD2. CDR3 sequence: CASSPRTSGYNEQFF. For the CDR3, the DNA is TGCGCCAGCAGTCCTCGGACTAGCGGGTACAATGAGCAGTTCTTC.